Each of the 25 T cell receptor beta chains below was sequenced from the same sample in a study of memory CD4+ T cells and cytomegalovirus serostatus (dated by TCRdb to between 2017 and 2020). Library preparation was by the immunoSEQ multiplex PCR assay. This immuneACCESS table, as held by TCRdb, lists in-frame sequences with V and J called but not all clones. Of the missing ones, under half trace to an unresolved V gene in checked studies; the others have no known cause. This sample is represented by 35,000 to 50,000 clones; over 65% of them were singletons. Roughly 6.7% of the sample lies in the top ten. A FACSAria II was used to sort memory CD4+ T cells, defined as single viable CD3+CD4+CD8-CD45RO+ cells. Sequencing used memory CD4+ T cells from blood. The receptors shown here come from an adult in good health and CMV-seronegative.

Remarks on this clone: At one end, the junction sequence differs from germline, possibly due to a read error. The rearrangement joins TRBV10-3 to TRBJ1-3; no firm D call. The CDR3 runs 15 residues. Germline assignment: CDR1 ENHRY and CDR2 SYGVKD. CDR3 sequence (DNA): TGTGCCGTCAGTGATGCGCAGAGAAGAGGAAACACCATATATTTT. Translated: CAVSDAQRRGNTIYF.

V gene TRBV5-1 combines with J gene TRBJ1-4; TRBD1 matches at 9 bases. With V trimmed by 0 bases and J by 12 bases, 12 bases remained unmatched. CDR1 is SGHRS, CDR2 YFSETQ, per germline. CDR3 size: 16 residues. CDR3 in amino acids: CASSLAAGTGSGELFF. In DNA form, the CDR3 reads TGCGCCAGCAGCTTGGCCGCCGGGACAGGGTCTGGCGAACTGTTTTTT.

The DNA for the CDR3 is TGTGCCAGCAGTCGATTCGGGGGGCTTGAAAACACCATATATTTT. It codes for CASSRFGGLENTIYF. V and J are TRBV28 and TRBJ1-3; D might be TRBD1 (6 bases). CDR3 length: 15 residues. Trimming took 5 bases from V and 6 from J, leaving 17 bases between them. Germline V lookup: CDR1 MDHEN, CDR2 SYDVKM. Full variable domain (missing parts from reference TRBV28 and TRBJ1-3): DVKVTQSSRYLVKRTGEKVFLECVQDMDHENMFWYRQDPGLGLRLIYFSYDVKMKEKGDIPEGYSVSREKKERFSLILESASTNQTSMYLCASSRFGGLENTIYFGEGSWLTVV.

The chain recombines TRBV19 with TRBJ1-2; D gene unclear. Trimming removed 6 bases at V and 0 bases at J, with 11 bases between. This CDR3 has 14 residues. The germline V gene encodes CDR1 LNHDA and CDR2 SQIVND (reference sequence). In DNA form, the CDR3 reads TGTGCCAGTAGGAAACAGATTACTAACTATGGCTACACCTTC. As protein: CASRKQITNYGYTF.

CDR3 sequence (DNA): TGCGCCAGCAGCTTGGATGGACAGGGCTATGGCTACACCTTC. Protein: CASSLDGQGYGYTF. V is TRBV5-1 and J is TRBJ1-2; TRBD1 aligns across 8 bases. Germline V gene data show CDR1 as SGHRS and CDR2 as YFSETQ. CDR3 size: 14 residues. V lost 0 bases and J lost 4; bases outside the gene matches: 2.

The J gene is TRBJ1-5, the V gene TRBV2, with a tentative D call TRBD1 (6 bases). Germline CDR1 SNHLY, CDR2 FYNNEI. The V end was cut by 4 bases, the J end by 3 bases, with 13 bases between. The CDR3 is 15 residues long. The CDR3 loop is CASSGQAVVNQPQHF. CDR3 nucleotides: TGTGCCAGCAGTGGACAGGCCGTTGTCAATCAGCCCCAGCATTTT.

The V call is TRBV19, the J call TRBJ1-5; TRBD1 might be the D (5 bases). Deletions cut 2 bases from V and 3 bases from J, with 8 bases between. From germline, CDR1 is LNHDA and CDR2 SQIVND (reference sequence). The CDR3 extends over 14 amino acids. The CDR3 nucleotides are TGTGCCAGTAGTATAAGAGGGACCAATCAGCCCCAGCATTTT. Translated, it gives CASSIRGTNQPQHF.

This clone has more than one count but fewer than ten. The rearrangement uses TRBV7-6 and TRBJ1-1; D gene ambiguous. Germline CDR1 is SGHVS and CDR2 is FNYEAQ. The CDR3 sequence is 15 residues long. V was shortened by 4 bases and J by 5 bases, with 17 bases between the two germline ends. CDR3: CASSSLSGGGTEAFF. DNA of the CDR3: TGTGCCAGCAGCTCCCTTTCAGGAGGAGGAACTGAAGCTTTCTTT.

The chain employs TRBV11-2 and TRBJ2-6; D gene unclear. Germline lookup yields CDR1 SGHAT and CDR2 FQNNGV. Trimming removed 1 base at V and 0 bases at J, with 13 bases between. The CDR3 consists of 18 residues. The CDR3 DNA is TGTGCCAGCAGCTTAGGTCGGCCCCCCAGCTCTGGGGCCAACGTCCTGACTTTC. Residues: CASSLGRPPSSGANVLTF.

The chain has TRBV11-3 and TRBJ2-3, with 7 nucleotides matching TRBD1. V trimming: 5 bases; J trimming: 6 bases; junction bases outside the gene matches: 5. CDR3 size: 13 residues. Germline V lookup: CDR1 SGHNT, CDR2 YENEEA. CDR3: CASSGTAVDTQYF. In nucleotides, the CDR3 is TGTGCCAGCAGCGGGACAGCCGTTGATACGCAGTATTTT.

This clone was counted between two and nine times. The CDR3 bases are TGCAGCGTTGCCGACTTACAGCTAGCCAAAAACATTCAGTACTTC. This gives the protein CSVADLQLAKNIQYF. The chain recombines TRBV29-1 with TRBJ2-4; D not certain. Germline assignment: CDR1 SQVTM and CDR2 ANQGSEA. This CDR3 contains 15 residues. Trimming removed 4 bases from V and 0 bases from J, with 13 bases in between.

This sequence joins TRBV27 and TRBJ2-5; TRBD1 matches at 8 bases. With V trimmed by 1 base and J by 5 bases, 9 bases remained unmatched. This CDR3 contains 16 residues. Germline CDR1 is MNHEY and CDR2 is SMNVEV (reference sequence). DNA for the CDR3: TGTGCCAGCAGTTTATTGGGGCAGGGGGCCGGGGAGACCCAGTACTTC. Translated: CASSLLGQGAGETQYF.

The V and J genes are TRBV10-2 and TRBJ2-1, with TRBD2 matching 12 bases. V dropped 6 bases and J dropped 11; count of bases not matched to a gene: 8. The CDR3 has 14 residues. Germline V CDR1 and CDR2: WSHSY, SAAADI. The CDR3 DNA reads TGCGCCAGCAGAGAACTAGCGGGAGGTATTAAGCAGTTCTTC. Its translation: CASRELAGGIKQFF.

The chain carries TRBV27 and TRBJ1-2, with TRBD1 matching over 9 bases. CDR1 is MNHEY, CDR2 SMNVEV, per germline (reference sequence). V lost 8 bases to trimming and J lost 3 bases; unmatched junction nucleotides: 16. The CDR3 has 17 amino acids. The CDR3 reads CASRGGTGRFGDYGYTF. The CDR3 nucleotides are TGTGCCAGCCGCGGAGGGACAGGGAGGTTTGGGGACTATGGCTACACCTTC.

V gene TRBV28 combines with J gene TRBJ2-7; no clear D. V lost 5 bases and J 5 bases, leaving 19 bases between the germline ends. The germline V gene encodes CDR1 MDHEN and CDR2 SYDVKM. The CDR3 sequence is 15 residues long. CDR3 in amino acids: CASSPPQGPLNEQYF. The CDR3, as DNA: TGTGCCAGCAGTCCCCCACAAGGGCCACTGAACGAGCAGTACTTC. The full variable domain, rest sourced from reference TRBV28 and TRBJ2-7, is DVKVTQSSRYLVKRTGEKVFLECVQDMDHENMFWYRQDPGLGLRLIYFSYDVKMKEKGDIPEGYSVSREKKERFSLILESASTNQTSMYLCASSPPQGPLNEQYFGPGTRLTVT.

This chain uses TRBV15 with TRBJ2-2; TRBD2 agrees at 8 bases. V shed 0 bases, J shed 5 bases, and the junction held 8 bases outside the gene matches. From germline, CDR1 is LNHNV and CDR2 YYDKDF (reference sequence). The CDR3 length is 17 residues. The chain's CDR3 is CATSRDPPAGATGELFF. The DNA of the CDR3 is TGTGCCACCAGCAGAGATCCCCCAGCGGGAGCGACCGGGGAGCTGTTTTTT.

The genes are TRBV30 and TRBJ1-1; no definite D call. Germline values: CDR1 GTSNPN, CDR2 SVGIG (reference sequence). V gave up 2 bases and J gave up 7 bases, with 8 bases separating them. The CDR3 has 11 residues. This CDR3 reads CAWSLTVEAFF. CDR3 nucleotides: TGTGCCTGGAGTTTGACTGTTGAAGCTTTCTTT.

The rearrangement uses TRBV29-1 and TRBJ2-3; 8 bases are a match to TRBD2. J lost 5 bases, V lost 5 bases, and 9 bases had no gene match. The CDR3 is made up of 14 amino acids. CDR1 and CDR2 (germline): SQVTM, ANQGSEA. The CDR3 reads CSVRTGGPRDTQYF. The CDR3 bases are TGCAGCGTTCGGACGGGAGGGCCTCGAGATACGCAGTATTTT.

The gene calls are TRBV6-1 and TRBJ1-2, with D possibly TRBD1 on 5 matching bases. There are 14 residues in the CDR3. Germline CDR1 and CDR2: MNHNS and SASEGT. V dropped 2 bases and J dropped 4 bases, with 11 bases sitting between them. The CDR3 DNA reads as TGTGCCAGCAGTGAACGGAAAGGGACCTATGGCTACACCTTC. This sequence encodes CASSERKGTYGYTF.

This clone was seen more than once but under ten times. In DNA, the CDR3 is TGTGCCTGGAGTGTAGTCGGAAATGAAAAACTGTTTTTT. Encoded protein: CAWSVVGNEKLFF. The rearrangement joins TRBV30 to TRBJ1-4; D not certain. V gave up 0 bases and J gave up 5 bases, with 7 bases separating them. This CDR3 comprises 13 residues. Germline V CDR1 and CDR2: GTSNPN, SVGIG (reference sequence).

V gene TRBV9 combines with J gene TRBJ1-3, with no clear D. Germline V gene sequence: CDR1 SGDLS, CDR2 YYNGEE. The CDR3 has 16 residues. V was clipped by 4 bases and J by 0 bases, with 14 bases between them. The CDR3 coding sequence is TGTGCCAGCAGCCACTTGTCCAGCCTCTCTGGAAACACCATATATTTT. Its protein product is CASSHLSSLSGNTIYF.

V and J are TRBV10-3 and TRBJ2-3; TRBD1 agrees at 8 bases. With 3 bases clipped from V and 6 bases from J, the junction kept 11 bases outside the gene matches. This CDR3 is built from 16 residues. Germline CDR1 ENHRY, CDR2 SYGVKD. The CDR3 reads CAISDSAGGLGDTQYF. CDR3 sequence (DNA): TGTGCCATCAGTGACTCGGCAGGGGGCCTGGGCGATACGCAGTATTTT.

This clone was detected only a few times. The rearrangement links TRBV10-3 to TRBJ2-3; TRBD2 matches at 7 bases. J was trimmed by 0 bases and V by 7 bases; bases with no gene match: 4. In germline, CDR1 is ENHRY, CDR2 SYGVKD. The CDR3 loop spans 14 amino acids. CDR3 sequence reads: CAITAGVSTDTQYF. The CDR3 DNA is TGTGCCATCACCGCGGGGGTTAGCACAGATACGCAGTATTTT.

CDR3 coding DNA: TGCAGCGCCACCGGGGGGGCGAACACTGAAGCTTTCTTT. Translated, it gives CSATGGANTEAFF. The rearrangement joins TRBV29-1 to TRBJ1-1; maybe TRBD1 (6 bases). Germline V gene data show CDR1 as SQVTM and CDR2 as ANQGSEA. Deletions cut 7 bases from V and 1 base from J, with 13 bases between. CDR3 size: 13 residues.

This clone was detected once. This chain links TRBV5-8 with TRBJ1-4; TRBD1 matches at 7 bases. V dropped 5 bases and J dropped 6; count of bases not matched to a gene: 7. This CDR3 region has 14 residues. Germline CDR1 is SGHTS and CDR2 is YDEGEE. The CDR3 DNA reads TGTGCCAGCAGACTGACAGGGAGGGATGAAAAACTGTTTTTT. This translates into CASRLTGRDEKLFF.